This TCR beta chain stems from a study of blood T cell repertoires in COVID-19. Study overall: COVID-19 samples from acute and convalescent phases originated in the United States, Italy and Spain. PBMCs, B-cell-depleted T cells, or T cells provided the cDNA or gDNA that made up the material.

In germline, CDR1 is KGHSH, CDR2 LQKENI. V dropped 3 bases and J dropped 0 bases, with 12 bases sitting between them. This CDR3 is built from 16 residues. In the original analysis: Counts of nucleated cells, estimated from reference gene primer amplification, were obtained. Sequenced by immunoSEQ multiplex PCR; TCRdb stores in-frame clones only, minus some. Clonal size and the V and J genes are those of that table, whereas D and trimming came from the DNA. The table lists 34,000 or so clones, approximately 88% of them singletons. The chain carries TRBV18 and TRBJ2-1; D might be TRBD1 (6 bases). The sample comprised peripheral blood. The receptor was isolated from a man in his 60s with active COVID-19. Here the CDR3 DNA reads TGTGCCAGCTCACCGAACAGGGAAAGCTCCTACAATGAGCAGTTCTTC. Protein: CASSPNRESSYNEQFF.